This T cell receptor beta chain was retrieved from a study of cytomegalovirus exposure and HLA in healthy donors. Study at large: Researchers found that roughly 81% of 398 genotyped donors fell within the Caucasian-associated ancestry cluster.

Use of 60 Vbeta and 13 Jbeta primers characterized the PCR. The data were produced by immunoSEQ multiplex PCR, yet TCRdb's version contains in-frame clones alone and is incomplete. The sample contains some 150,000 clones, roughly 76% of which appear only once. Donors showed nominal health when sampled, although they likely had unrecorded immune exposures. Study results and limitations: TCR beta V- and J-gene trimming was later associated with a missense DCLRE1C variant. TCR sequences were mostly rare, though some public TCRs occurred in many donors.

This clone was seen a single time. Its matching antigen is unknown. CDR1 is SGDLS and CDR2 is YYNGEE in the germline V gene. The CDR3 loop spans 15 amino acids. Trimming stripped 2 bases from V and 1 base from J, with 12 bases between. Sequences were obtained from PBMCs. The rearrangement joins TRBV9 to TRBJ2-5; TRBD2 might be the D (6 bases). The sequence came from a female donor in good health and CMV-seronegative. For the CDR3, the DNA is TGTGCCAGCAGCGTTGGCGGGGCCCGCCAAGAGACCCAGTACTTC. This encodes CASSVGGARQETQYF. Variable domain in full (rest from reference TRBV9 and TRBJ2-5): DSGVTQTPKHLITATGQRVTLRCSPRSGDLSVYWYQQSLDQGLQFLIQYYNGEERAKGNILERFSAQQFPDLHSELNLSSLELGDSALYFCASSVGGARQETQYFGPGTRLLVL.